The source of this T cell receptor (beta chain) is a study of CD8 T cells in Susac syndrome. Germline values: CDR1 MNHNY, CDR2 SVGAGI (reference sequence). Trimming took off 5 bases at V and 7 bases at J, with 5 bases between the two ends. This CDR3 has 10 amino acids. A quantity of about 0.5 to 1 ug RNA underwent reverse transcription using random hexamers. TCRdb processed the immunoSEQ multiplex PCR reads anew with MiXCR; each CDR3 protein has one entry. The top ten hold approximately 0.089% of the sample, which has under 200,000 distinct CDR3 sequences, approximately 96% seen once. Peripheral blood CD8+ and CD4+ T cells were profiled by TCR beta sequencing. TEMRA cells were enriched by FACS, while CD8+ and CD4+ T cells were obtained through a negative isolation that was performed magnetically.

The chain links TRBV6-6 to TRBJ1-1; D is ambiguous. The source is a human donor with Susac syndrome. The sequencing sample was made of CD4+ T cells from PBMCs. CDR3 protein: CASSEDEAFF. The CDR3 DNA is TGTGCCAGCAGTGAGGATGAAGCTTTCTTT.